The rows below give T cell receptor beta chains drawn from one sample of a study of T cell responses to AZD1222 COVID-19 vaccine. Assay used: immunoSEQ multiplex PCR; TCRdb lists only in-frame clones, some missing. The repertoire holds approximately 100,000 clones, with approximately 91% as singletons. This specimen consisted of peripheral blood, obtained on day 0 of AZD1222 vaccination. These receptors originate from an adult in good health. Each CDR3 is given without its conserved first and last residue. A row's size may be missing; if present it is once, few, many or a size class.

abundance: NA
v_gene: TRBV5-1
j_gene: TRBJ1-1
CDR3aa: ASRQKEGNTEAF

abundance: NA
v_gene: TRBV29-1
j_gene: TRBJ1-2
CDR3aa: SVVGQGAYYT

abundance: NA
v_gene: TRBV2
j_gene: TRBJ2-7
CDR3aa: ASSEAGGNSYEQY

abundance: NA
v_gene: TRBV11-2
j_gene: TRBJ2-7
CDR3aa: ASRPRGGYEQY

abundance: NA
v_gene: TRBV7-8
j_gene: TRBJ1-1
CDR3aa: ASSSRDTLTEAF

abundance: NA
v_gene: TRBV6-5
j_gene: TRBJ1-1
CDR3aa: ASPGWSNTEAF

abundance: NA
v_gene: TRBV11-2
j_gene: TRBJ1-3
CDR3aa: ASSLIRTGAHTIY

abundance: NA
v_gene: TRBV10-2
j_gene: TRBJ2-7
CDR3aa: ASSESGQPYEQY

abundance: once
v_gene: TRBV3-1/TRBV3-2
j_gene: TRBJ2-1
CDR3aa: ASSQEGTGPVGEQF

abundance: NA
v_gene: TRBV28
j_gene: TRBJ1-6
CDR3aa: ASRRLGGGLDSPLH

abundance: NA
v_gene: TRBV7-6
j_gene: TRBJ2-6
CDR3aa: ASSNSGANVLT

abundance: NA
v_gene: TRBV5-1
j_gene: TRBJ2-4
CDR3aa: ASSLTQLTTKNIQY

abundance: NA
v_gene: TRBV6-5
j_gene: TRBJ2-1
CDR3aa: ASTFEFHNEQF

abundance: NA
v_gene: TRBV30
j_gene: TRBJ1-5
CDR3aa: AWSVNNQPQH

abundance: NA
v_gene: TRBV18
j_gene: TRBJ1-1
CDR3aa: ASSPTAGGTEAF

abundance: NA
v_gene: TRBV15
j_gene: TRBJ1-1
CDR3aa: ATSREGSGPEAF

abundance: once
v_gene: TRBV2
j_gene: TRBJ1-2
CDR3aa: ASRDGTGASGYT

abundance: few
v_gene: TRBV7-9
j_gene: TRBJ1-1
CDR3aa: ASSPYREEAF

abundance: NA
v_gene: TRBV27
j_gene: TRBJ2-2
CDR3aa: ASSLLAGGTTGELF

abundance: NA
v_gene: TRBV7-7
j_gene: TRBJ2-3
CDR3aa: ASSLGTGFTDTQY

abundance: NA
v_gene: TRBV28
j_gene: TRBJ1-2
CDR3aa: ASSYNYGYT

abundance: NA
v_gene: TRBV7-2
j_gene: TRBJ1-6
CDR3aa: ASSPSGRIPNSPLH

abundance: NA
v_gene: TRBV11-2
j_gene: TRBJ1-2
CDR3aa: ASSLGQFDGYT

abundance: NA
v_gene: TRBV5-5
j_gene: TRBJ2-7
CDR3aa: ASSLTDSFYEQY

abundance: few
v_gene: TRBV5-1
j_gene: TRBJ2-3
CDR3aa: ASSLELAGGRAAQY

abundance: NA
v_gene: TRBV3-1/TRBV3-2
j_gene: TRBJ1-1
CDR3aa: ASAASTEAF

abundance: NA
v_gene: TRBV6-2/TRBV6-3
j_gene: TRBJ1-5
CDR3aa: ASSFSSNQPQH

abundance: NA
v_gene: TRBV6-2/TRBV6-3
j_gene: TRBJ2-5
CDR3aa: ASSSGTSVETQY

abundance: NA
v_gene: TRBV5-8
j_gene: TRBJ2-1
CDR3aa: AGRSYNEQF

abundance: once
v_gene: TRBV9
j_gene: TRBJ2-1
CDR3aa: ASSPRWTSYNEQF

abundance: NA
v_gene: TRBV9
j_gene: TRBJ1-5
CDR3aa: ASSSGWGNQPQH

abundance: NA
v_gene: TRBV6-1
j_gene: TRBJ1-2
CDR3aa: ASSEALGRVGGYT

abundance: NA
v_gene: TRBV3-1/TRBV3-2
j_gene: TRBJ1-4
CDR3aa: ASSPGTGCKDEKLF

abundance: NA
v_gene: TRBV6-1
j_gene: TRBJ1-3
CDR3aa: ASSEYPGQGNTIY

abundance: NA
v_gene: TRBV10-2
j_gene: TRBJ1-1
CDR3aa: ASSEYPGNTEAF

abundance: NA
v_gene: TRBV5-8
j_gene: TRBJ2-3
CDR3aa: ASSLVGLAGGRRTDTQY

abundance: NA
v_gene: TRBV18
j_gene: TRBJ2-3
CDR3aa: ASSPGAGGATDTQY

abundance: NA
v_gene: TRBV6-6
j_gene: TRBJ2-7
CDR3aa: ASTWGGEQY

abundance: NA
v_gene: TRBV29-1
j_gene: TRBJ2-1
CDR3aa: SVESTGGRHNEQF

abundance: NA
v_gene: TRBV7-2
j_gene: TRBJ2-4
CDR3aa: ASSSHISGQGETKNIQY

abundance: NA
v_gene: TRBV3-1/TRBV3-2
j_gene: TRBJ1-5
CDR3aa: ASSQDGQRNQPQH

abundance: NA
v_gene: TRBV5-6
j_gene: TRBJ1-1
CDR3aa: ASSGGPLGGTEAF

abundance: NA
v_gene: TRBV11-3
j_gene: TRBJ1-1
CDR3aa: ASSLDGVNTEAF

abundance: few
v_gene: TRBV19
j_gene: TRBJ2-5
CDR3aa: ASSIGGTGVETQY